These T cell receptor beta chains were read from a single sample in a study of cytotoxic CD8 clonotypes in ibrutinib-treated CLL. Profiled with immunoSEQ multiplex PCR; TCRdb holds only in-frame clones, not every one. The data hold around 310,000 clones, with around four fifths observed a single time. Sample: PBMCs, taken before ibrutinib treatment. The receptor source for this set is a human donor with chronic lymphocytic leukemia. The CDR3 runs from the conserved cysteine through the conserved F or W. D genes are given only for firm matches. Expanded clones are given a class, and other clones once, few, many or no size at all.

abundance	v_gene	j_gene	d_gene	CDR3aa	CDR3nt
NA	TRBV9	TRBJ2-1	NA	CASTESGALTSHEQFF	TGTGCCAGCACCGAATCCGGGGCGCTGACTTCCCATGAGCAGTTCTTC
few	TRBV7-9	TRBJ2-7	NA	CASSQWTISSYEQYF	TGTGCCAGCAGCCAATGGACGATTAGCTCCTACGAGCAGTACTTC
NA	TRBV7-8	TRBJ1-1	NA	CASSLARTVETEAFF	TGTGCCAGCAGCTTAGCGAGGACAGTGGAGACTGAAGCTTTCTTT
few	TRBV27	TRBJ2-4	TRBD1	CASSSRQGLNIQYF	TGTGCCAGCAGTTCGAGACAGGGGTTAAACATTCAGTACTTC
NA	TRBV6-5	TRBJ2-5	NA	CASSARDSGQETQYF	TGTGCCAGCAGTGCCCGGGACTCGGGACAAGAGACCCAGTACTTC
once	TRBV6-6	TRBJ1-1	NA	CASSYSTQTGNTEAFF	TGTGCCAGCAGTTACTCGACCCAAACAGGGAACACTGAAGCTTTCTTT
NA	TRBV7-8	TRBJ2-3	TRBD1	CASSSETGWDTDTQYF	TGTGCCAGCAGCTCAGAGACAGGGTGGGACACAGATACGCAGTATTTT
NA	TRBV5-4	TRBJ2-1	TRBD2	CATSTSGSSYNEQFF	TGTGCCACCTCGACTAGCGGGAGTTCCTACAATGAGCAGTTCTTC
NA	TRBV15	TRBJ2-2	NA	CATSREDLTGELFF	TGTGCCACCAGCAGAGAGGACCTGACCGGGGAGCTGTTTTTT
few	TRBV19	TRBJ2-1	NA	CASRKQDSYNEQFF	TGTGCCAGTAGAAAACAGGACTCCTACAATGAGCAGTTCTTC